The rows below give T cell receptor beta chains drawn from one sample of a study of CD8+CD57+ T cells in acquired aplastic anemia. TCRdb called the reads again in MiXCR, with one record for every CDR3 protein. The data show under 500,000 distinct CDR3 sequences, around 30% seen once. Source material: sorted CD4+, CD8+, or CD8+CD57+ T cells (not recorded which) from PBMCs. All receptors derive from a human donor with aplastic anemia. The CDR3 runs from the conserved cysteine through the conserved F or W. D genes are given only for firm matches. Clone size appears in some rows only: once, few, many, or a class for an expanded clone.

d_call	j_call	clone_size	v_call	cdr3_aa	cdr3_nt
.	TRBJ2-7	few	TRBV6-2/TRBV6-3	CASSYRLAGYEQYF	TGTGCCAGCAGTTATAGGCTAGCCGGCTACGAGCAGTACTTC
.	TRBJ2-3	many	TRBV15	CATSSDQGGRGDTQYF	TGTGCCACCAGCAGCGACCAGGGGGGGCGAGGAGATACGCAGTATTTT
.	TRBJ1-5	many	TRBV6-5	CASSYHGYQPQHF	TGTGCCAGCAGTTACCACGGGTATCAGCCCCAGCATTTT
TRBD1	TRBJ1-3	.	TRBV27	CASSLTGIGNTIYF	TGTGCCAGCAGTTTGACAGGGATTGGAAACACCATATATTTT
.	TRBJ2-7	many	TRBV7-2	CASSTLTGFEQYF	TGTGCCAGCAGCACGCTAACAGGTTTCGAGCAGTACTTC
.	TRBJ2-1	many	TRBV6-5	CASSSNNEQFF	TGTGCCAGCAGTTCAAACAATGAGCAGTTCTTC
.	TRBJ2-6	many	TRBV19	CASMGVSSGANVLTF	TGTGCCAGTATGGGGGTCTCCTCTGGGGCCAACGTCCTGACTTTC
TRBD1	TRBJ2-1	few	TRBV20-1	CSAGDREQFF	TGCAGTGCTGGGGACAGAGAGCAGTTCTTC
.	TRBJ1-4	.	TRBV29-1	CSVHSGGAEKLFF	TGCAGCGTTCACTCCGGCGGTGCCGAAAAACTGTTTTTT
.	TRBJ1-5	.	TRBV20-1	CSASPQVNSNQPQHF	TGCAGTGCTAGTCCTCAGGTGAATAGCAATCAGCCCCAGCATTTT
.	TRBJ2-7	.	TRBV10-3	CASPKDPGTYEQYF	TGTGCCAGCCCTAAGGATCCCGGCACCTACGAGCAGTACTTC
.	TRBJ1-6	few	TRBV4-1	CASSQDRARASYNSPLHF	TGCGCCAGCAGCCAAGATCGGGCGAGGGCGTCCTATAATTCACCCCTCCACTTT
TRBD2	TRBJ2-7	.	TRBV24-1	CATAPATSGSYEQYF	TGTGCCACCGCCCCGGCGACTAGCGGGTCCTACGAGCAGTACTTC
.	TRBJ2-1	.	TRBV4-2	CASSPSDRDNEQFF	TGTGCCAGCAGCCCCTCGGACAGAGACAATGAGCAGTTCTTC
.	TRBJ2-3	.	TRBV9	CASSIQDTQYF	TGTGCCAGCAGCATCCAGGATACGCAGTATTTT
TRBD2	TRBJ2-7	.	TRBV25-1	CASSLPPTSASYEQYF	TGTGCCAGCAGTTTACCACCGACTAGCGCCAGCTACGAGCAGTACTTC
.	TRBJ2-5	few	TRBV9	CASSAAAAVETQYF	TGTGCCAGCAGCGCCGCCGCCGCGGTTGAGACCCAGTACTTC
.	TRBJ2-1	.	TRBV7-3	CASRFGTGENEQFF	TGCGCCAGCAGGTTCGGGACGGGGGAGAATGAGCAGTTCTTC
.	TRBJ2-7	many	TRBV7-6	CASSSESGYEQYF	TGTGCCAGCAGCTCAGAGTCCGGTTACGAGCAGTACTTC
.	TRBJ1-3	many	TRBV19	CASKRALGSGNTIYF	TGTGCCAGTAAGAGAGCCCTCGGCTCTGGAAACACCATATATTTT
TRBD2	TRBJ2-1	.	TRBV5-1	CASSLSTGLAGLNEQFF	TGCGCCAGCAGCCTAAGCACGGGACTAGCGGGATTAAATGAGCAGTTCTTC
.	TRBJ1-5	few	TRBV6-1	CASSAGAGKLTQHF	TGTGCCAGCAGCGCCGGGGCCGGGAAACTGACCCAGCATTTT
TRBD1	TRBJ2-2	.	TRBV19	CASSTLLGQQNTGELFF	TGTGCCAGTAGTACCCTACTGGGACAGCAAAACACCGGGGAGCTGTTTTTT
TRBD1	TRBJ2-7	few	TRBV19	CAWSMGQGIHEQYF	TGTGCCTGGAGTATGGGACAGGGTATCCACGAGCAGTACTTC
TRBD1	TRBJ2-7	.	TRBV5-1	CASSRMPGQDYMQYF	TGCGCCAGCAGCCGGATGCCGGGACAGGACTACATGCAGTACTTC
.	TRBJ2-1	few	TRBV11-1	CASSLRALSSYNEQFF	TGTGCCAGCAGCTTAAGGGCCTTGAGCTCCTACAATGAGCAGTTCTTC
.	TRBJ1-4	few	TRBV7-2	CASSLRRETNEKLFF	TGTGCCAGCAGCTTAAGACGGGAAACTAATGAAAAACTGTTTTTT
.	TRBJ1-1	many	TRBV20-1	CSAIKNTEAFF	TGCAGTGCTATTAAGAACACTGAAGCTTTCTTT
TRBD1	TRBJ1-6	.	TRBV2	CASSSTGWNSPLHF	TGTGCCAGCAGTTCGACAGGGTGGAATTCACCCCTCCACTTT
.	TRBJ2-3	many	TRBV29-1	CSVAPTGNGRDTQYF	TGCAGCGTGGCCCCGACAGGGAATGGGAGGGATACGCAGTATTTT
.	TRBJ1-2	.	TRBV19	CASSILGGLHGYTF	TGTGCCAGTAGTATCCTAGGGGGTCTACATGGCTACACCTTC
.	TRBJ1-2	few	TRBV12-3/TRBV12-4	CPSSLIKEDYGYTF	TGTCCCAGCAGCTTAATCAAGGAAGACTATGGCTACACCTTC
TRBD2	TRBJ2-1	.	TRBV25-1	CASSPAGGGKQFF	TGTGCCAGCAGCCCAGCCGGCGGGGGGAAGCAGTTCTTC
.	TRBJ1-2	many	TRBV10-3	CAIGRLNYGYTF	TGTGCCATCGGGAGACTTAACTATGGCTACACCTTC
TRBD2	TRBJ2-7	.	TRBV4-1	CASSQDRLAGISYEQYF	TGCGCCAGCAGCCAAGATCGACTAGCGGGAATCTCCTACGAGCAGTACTTC
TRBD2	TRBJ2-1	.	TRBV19	CASSTRLVSGDYNEQFF	TGTGCCAGTAGTACCCGCTTGGTCAGCGGGGACTACAATGAGCAGTTCTTC
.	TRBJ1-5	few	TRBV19	CASSILRGEIAQPQHF	TGTGCCAGTAGTATACTCCGGGGCGAAATAGCCCAGCCCCAGCATTTT
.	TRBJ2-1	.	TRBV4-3	CASSQEAYGGESSYDEQFF	TGCGCCAGCAGCCAAGAGGCTTACGGAGGGGAAAGCTCCTACGATGAGCAGTTCTTC
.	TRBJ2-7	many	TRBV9	CASSVTDGPYEQYF	TGTGCCAGCAGCGTGACGGACGGACCCTACGAGCAGTACTTC
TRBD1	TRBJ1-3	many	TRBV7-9	CASSLGTVSRDTIYF	TGTGCCAGCAGCCTTGGGACAGTCTCGAGGGACACCATATATTTT
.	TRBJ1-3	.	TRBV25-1	CASSESWGASGNTIYF	TGTGCCAGCAGTGAATCGTGGGGGGCGAGCGGAAACACCATATATTTT
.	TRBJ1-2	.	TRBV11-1	CASTQKLRTVPFYGYTF	TGTGCCAGCACCCAAAAGCTCCGGACAGTTCCTTTTTATGGCTACACCTTC
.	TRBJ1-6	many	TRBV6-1	CASRATVSGNSPLHF	TGTGCCAGCAGAGCCACAGTTTCGGGCAATTCACCCCTCCACTTT
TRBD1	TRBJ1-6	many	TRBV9	CASSVTPNDGQGAGRSSPLHF	TGTGCCAGCAGCGTAACGCCGAACGATGGCCAGGGGGCCGGGCGTTCTTCACCCCTCCACTTT
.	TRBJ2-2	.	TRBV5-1	CASSLDAAGELFF	TGCGCCAGCAGCTTGGACGCGGCCGGGGAGCTGTTTTTT
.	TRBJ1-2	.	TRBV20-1	CSAKPINLGLGYGYTF	TGCAGTGCTAAGCCTATAAACCTGGGACTCGGCTATGGCTACACCTTC
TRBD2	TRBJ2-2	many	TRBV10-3	CAISGTSGTYGELFF	TGTGCCATCAGTGGGACTAGCGGGACTTACGGGGAGCTGTTTTTT
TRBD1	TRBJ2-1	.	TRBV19	CASSSVQGVGFGEQFF	TGTGCCAGTAGTAGCGTACAGGGGGTGGGGTTCGGTGAGCAGTTCTTC
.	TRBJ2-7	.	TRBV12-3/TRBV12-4	CASSWGPPGEQYF	TGTGCCAGCAGCTGGGGACCGCCCGGGGAGCAGTACTTC
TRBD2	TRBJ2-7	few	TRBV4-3	CASSQHTSGGAHEQYF	TGCGCCAGCAGCCAACATACTAGCGGGGGGGCCCACGAGCAGTACTTC
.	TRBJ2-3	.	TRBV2	CASSSEGGGNEQYF	TGTGCCAGCAGTTCGGAGGGGGGAGGGAATGAGCAGTATTTT
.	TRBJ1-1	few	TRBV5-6	CASSPWTDEAFF	TGTGCCAGCAGCCCTTGGACAGATGAAGCTTTCTTT
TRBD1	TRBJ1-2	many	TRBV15	CATSRADRAYGYTF	TGTGCCACCAGCAGAGCTGACAGGGCTTATGGCTACACCTTC